This is a list of T cell receptor beta chains from one sample in a study of pediatric ulcerative colitis. The data were produced by immunoSEQ multiplex PCR, yet TCRdb's version contains in-frame clones alone and is incomplete. The sample includes 60,000 or so clones, around 80% seen only once; the top ten take around 5.3%. The sample consisted of blood. These receptors came from a boy between 10 and 17 years old with moderate ulcerative colitis. Each CDR3 is given with its conserved first and last residue. The D gene is left open where the match is weak. The size field is filled for only some rows; it gives once, few, many or a size class.

CDR3 length: 14
D gene: NA
J gene: TRBJ1-2
V gene: TRBV4-1
clone size: NA
CDR3 DNA: TGCGCCAGCAGCGAGACTGCACAGAACTATGGCTACACCTTC
CDR3 protein: CASSETAQNYGYTF

CDR3 length: 13
D gene: NA
J gene: TRBJ1-2
V gene: TRBV5-1
clone size: NA
CDR3 DNA: TGCGCCAGCAGCTTGGATCGGGATTATGGCTACACCTTC
CDR3 protein: CASSLDRDYGYTF

CDR3 length: 14
D gene: NA
J gene: TRBJ2-6
V gene: TRBV6-6
clone size: NA
CDR3 DNA: TGTGCCAGCAGTTACTCAACTGGGGCCAACGTCCTGACTTTC
CDR3 protein: CASSYSTGANVLTF

CDR3 length: 14
D gene: NA
J gene: TRBJ1-1
V gene: TRBV10-3
clone size: NA
CDR3 DNA: TGTGCCATCACGACCGCCCCAGGAGACAGTGAAGCTTTCTTT
CDR3 protein: CAITTAPGDSEAFF

CDR3 length: 15
D gene: NA
J gene: TRBJ1-6
V gene: TRBV15
clone size: NA
CDR3 DNA: TGTGCCACCAGCAGAGAGACATCCCCGATTTTTCCCCTCCACTTT
CDR3 protein: CATSRETSPIFPLHF

CDR3 length: 15
D gene: NA
J gene: TRBJ1-3
V gene: TRBV27
clone size: NA
CDR3 DNA: TGTGCCAGCAGTTTCTCGCCAAGCTCTGGAAACACCATATATTTT
CDR3 protein: CASSFSPSSGNTIYF

CDR3 length: 12
D gene: NA
J gene: TRBJ1-1
V gene: TRBV29-1
clone size: NA
CDR3 DNA: TGCAGCGCCTCCAGTATAGGAACTGAAGCTTTCTTT
CDR3 protein: CSASSIGTEAFF

CDR3 length: 16
D gene: NA
J gene: TRBJ2-1
V gene: TRBV5-4
clone size: once
CDR3 DNA: TGTGCCAGCAGCTCAGGGAGAGGGGGGCTCTACAATGAGCAGTTCTTC
CDR3 protein: CASSSGRGGLYNEQFF

CDR3 length: 15
D gene: NA
J gene: TRBJ1-5
V gene: TRBV6-1
clone size: NA
CDR3 DNA: TGTGCCACCCGGACAGCCCGAAATAGCAATCAGCCCCAGCATTTT
CDR3 protein: CATRTARNSNQPQHF

CDR3 length: 16
D gene: TRBD1
J gene: TRBJ1-2
V gene: TRBV6-5
clone size: NA
CDR3 DNA: TGTGCCAGCAGTTACCGCACAGGGGGCGCCGACTATGGCTACACCTTC
CDR3 protein: CASSYRTGGADYGYTF

CDR3 length: 15
D gene: TRBD1
J gene: TRBJ2-7
V gene: TRBV6-4
clone size: NA
CDR3 DNA: TGTGCCAGCAGTCTGACAGGGGGCAACTCTTACGAGCAGTACTTC
CDR3 protein: CASSLTGGNSYEQYF

CDR3 length: 14
D gene: NA
J gene: TRBJ1-1
V gene: TRBV18
clone size: NA
CDR3 DNA: TGTGCCAGCTCACCATACCGGGACGATGCCGTAGCTTTCTTT
CDR3 protein: CASSPYRDDAVAFF

CDR3 length: 14
D gene: NA
J gene: TRBJ2-7
V gene: TRBV5-1
clone size: NA
CDR3 DNA: TGCGCCAGCAGCGCGACGGTGAGCTCCTACGAGCAGTACTTC
CDR3 protein: CASSATVSSYEQYF

CDR3 length: 16
D gene: TRBD1
J gene: TRBJ2-3
V gene: TRBV15
clone size: NA
CDR3 DNA: TGTGCCACCAGCAGAGATTCGACAGGGGCCTGGGATACGCAGTATTTT
CDR3 protein: CATSRDSTGAWDTQYF

CDR3 length: 13
D gene: TRBD1
J gene: TRBJ2-1
V gene: TRBV2
clone size: NA
CDR3 DNA: TGTGCCAGCAGGCGGACAGGGGTCAATGAGCAGTTCTTC
CDR3 protein: CASRRTGVNEQFF

CDR3 length: 15
D gene: NA
J gene: TRBJ2-2
V gene: TRBV6-4
clone size: NA
CDR3 DNA: TGTGCCAGCAGCGAACAGGGTTCGAACACCGGGGAGCTGTTTTTT
CDR3 protein: CASSEQGSNTGELFF

CDR3 length: 15
D gene: NA
J gene: TRBJ1-6
V gene: TRBV9
clone size: NA
CDR3 DNA: TGTGCCAGCAGCGACGAGGGGTCCTATAATTCACCCCTCCACTTT
CDR3 protein: CASSDEGSYNSPLHF

CDR3 length: 13
D gene: NA
J gene: TRBJ1-2
V gene: TRBV25-1
clone size: NA
CDR3 DNA: TGTGCCAGCAGTGCCTCATGGCCCTATGGCTACACCTTC
CDR3 protein: CASSASWPYGYTF

CDR3 length: 15
D gene: TRBD2
J gene: TRBJ2-7
V gene: TRBV7-6
clone size: NA
CDR3 DNA: TGTGCCAGCAGCTTAGAACTAGCGGGAGAATACGAGCAGTACTTC
CDR3 protein: CASSLELAGEYEQYF

CDR3 length: 16
D gene: TRBD2
J gene: TRBJ2-3
V gene: TRBV19
clone size: NA
CDR3 DNA: TGTGCCAGTAGTCAAGGTCTAGCGGGGGGGCGATATACGCAGTATTTT
CDR3 protein: CASSQGLAGGRYTQYF

CDR3 length: 15
D gene: TRBD2
J gene: TRBJ2-3
V gene: TRBV7-3
clone size: NA
CDR3 DNA: TGTGCCAGCAGCTTAGGCGGGAGGGGCACAGATACGCAGTATTTT
CDR3 protein: CASSLGGRGTDTQYF

CDR3 length: 15
D gene: NA
J gene: TRBJ2-3
V gene: TRBV7-3
clone size: once
CDR3 DNA: TGTGCCAGCAGCATACAGGGGACTAGCACAGATACGCAGTATTTT
CDR3 protein: CASSIQGTSTDTQYF

CDR3 length: 14
D gene: NA
J gene: TRBJ1-1
V gene: TRBV18
clone size: NA
CDR3 DNA: TGTGCCAGCTCAACAGCAGGGCGGAACACTGAAGCTTTCTTT
CDR3 protein: CASSTAGRNTEAFF

CDR3 length: 16
D gene: TRBD1
J gene: TRBJ1-6
V gene: TRBV30
clone size: NA
CDR3 DNA: TGTGCCTGGACGGGGACAGGGTGGACCTATAATTCACCCCTCCACTTT
CDR3 protein: CAWTGTGWTYNSPLHF

CDR3 length: 16
D gene: TRBD1
J gene: TRBJ2-1
V gene: TRBV9
clone size: few
CDR3 DNA: TGTGCCAGCAGCCCCCAGACAGGGGATGGGAGGAATGAGCAGTTCTTC
CDR3 protein: CASSPQTGDGRNEQFF

CDR3 length: 13
D gene: TRBD2
J gene: TRBJ2-7
V gene: TRBV29-1
clone size: once
CDR3 DNA: TGCAGCGTTACTAGCGGTTTCTCCTACGAGCAGTACTTC
CDR3 protein: CSVTSGFSYEQYF

CDR3 length: 15
D gene: TRBD1
J gene: TRBJ1-1
V gene: TRBV5-1
clone size: NA
CDR3 DNA: TGCGCCAGCAGCCTGGTCAGGGGGCCGAACACTGAAGCTTTCTTT
CDR3 protein: CASSLVRGPNTEAFF

CDR3 length: 12
D gene: NA
J gene: TRBJ2-7
V gene: TRBV10-2
clone size: NA
CDR3 DNA: TGCGCCAGCAGAGGGTTGACCTACGAGCAGTACTTC
CDR3 protein: CASRGLTYEQYF

CDR3 length: 12
D gene: NA
J gene: TRBJ2-7
V gene: TRBV28
clone size: once
CDR3 DNA: TGTGCCAGCAGTTTGGGTTCCTACGAGCAGTACTTC
CDR3 protein: CASSLGSYEQYF

CDR3 length: 14
D gene: NA
J gene: TRBJ2-1
V gene: TRBV7-6
clone size: NA
CDR3 DNA: TGTGCCAGCAGCTTAGCGGTAGGGGGGGGTGAGCAGTTCTTC
CDR3 protein: CASSLAVGGGEQFF

CDR3 length: 15
D gene: NA
J gene: TRBJ1-2
V gene: TRBV30
clone size: few
CDR3 DNA: TGTGCCTGGAGTAATCGGGGCAGGGCCCTCTATGGCTACACCTTC
CDR3 protein: CAWSNRGRALYGYTF

CDR3 length: 14
D gene: TRBD1
J gene: TRBJ1-4
V gene: TRBV30
clone size: once
CDR3 DNA: TGTGCCTGGAGCCCCGGACAGGTGAATGAAAAACTGTTTTTT
CDR3 protein: CAWSPGQVNEKLFF

CDR3 length: 14
D gene: NA
J gene: TRBJ2-7
V gene: TRBV5-6
clone size: NA
CDR3 DNA: TGTGCCAGCACCCCCAATCCAGGGGTCCGCGAGCAGTACTTC
CDR3 protein: CASTPNPGVREQYF

CDR3 length: 13
D gene: NA
J gene: TRBJ2-7
V gene: TRBV2
clone size: once
CDR3 DNA: TGTGCCAGCAAGGATACAAATAACTACGAGCAGTACTTC
CDR3 protein: CASKDTNNYEQYF

CDR3 length: 11
D gene: NA
J gene: TRBJ2-7
V gene: TRBV5-4
clone size: NA
CDR3 DNA: TGTGCCAGCAGCCTGTATACCGAGCAGTACTTC
CDR3 protein: CASSLYTEQYF

CDR3 length: 15
D gene: NA
J gene: TRBJ2-5
V gene: TRBV27
clone size: NA
CDR3 DNA: TGTGCCAGCAGCCCTCCATGGTCGCGAGGAGAGACCCAGTACTTC
CDR3 protein: CASSPPWSRGETQYF

CDR3 length: 16
D gene: NA
J gene: TRBJ2-7
V gene: TRBV14
clone size: NA
CDR3 DNA: TGTGCCAGCAGCCAAGAAGCCCGGGATCCTCCCTACGAGCAGTACTTC
CDR3 protein: CASSQEARDPPYEQYF